This entry describes one T cell receptor beta chain. Every specimen provided roughly 1-10 million cryopreserved PBMC before DNA extraction took place. The sample belongs to a study of long-term antiretroviral therapy in people with HIV. CDR3 length: 14 residues. Germline CDR1 reads MRHNA; CDR2 reads SNTAGT. With V trimmed by 8 bases and J by 3 bases, 8 bases remained unmatched. A v3.0 immunoSEQ assay was performed at survey level. The data were produced by immunoSEQ multiplex PCR, yet TCRdb's version contains in-frame clones alone and is incomplete. The table shows around 20,000 clones, with over 80% occurring only once.

The sequencing used unsorted PBMCs, collected roughly 4 years after starting antiretroviral therapy. This sequence joins TRBV6-4 and TRBJ2-7; 9 bases match TRBD2. The TCR originated in a man aged 18 to 29 with HIV. CDR3 sequence (DNA): TGTGCCAGCTCCCGGCGGGGGGGGGACTACGAGCAGTACTTC. Its protein product is CASSRRGGDYEQYF.